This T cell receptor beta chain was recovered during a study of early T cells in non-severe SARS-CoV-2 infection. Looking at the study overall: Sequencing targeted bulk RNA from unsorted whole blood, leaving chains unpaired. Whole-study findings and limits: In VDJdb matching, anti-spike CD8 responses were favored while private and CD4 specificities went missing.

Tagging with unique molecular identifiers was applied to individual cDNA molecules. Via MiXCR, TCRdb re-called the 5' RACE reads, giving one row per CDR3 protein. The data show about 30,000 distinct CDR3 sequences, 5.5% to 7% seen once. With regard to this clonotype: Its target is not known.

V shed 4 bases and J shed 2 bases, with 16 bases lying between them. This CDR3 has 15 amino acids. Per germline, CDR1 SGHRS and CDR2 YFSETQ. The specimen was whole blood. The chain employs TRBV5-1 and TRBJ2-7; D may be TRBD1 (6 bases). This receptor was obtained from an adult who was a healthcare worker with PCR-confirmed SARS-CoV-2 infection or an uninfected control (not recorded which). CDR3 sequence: CASSAAGTNAYEQYF. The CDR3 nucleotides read TGCGCCAGCAGCGCCGCCGGGACAAACGCCTACGAGCAGTACTTC. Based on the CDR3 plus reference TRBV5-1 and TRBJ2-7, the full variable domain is KAGVTQTPRYLIKTRGQQVTLSCSPISGHRSVSWYQQTPGQGLQFLFEYFSETQRNKGNFPGRFSGRQFSNSRSEMNVSTLELGDSALYLCASSAAGTNAYEQYFGPGTRLTVT.